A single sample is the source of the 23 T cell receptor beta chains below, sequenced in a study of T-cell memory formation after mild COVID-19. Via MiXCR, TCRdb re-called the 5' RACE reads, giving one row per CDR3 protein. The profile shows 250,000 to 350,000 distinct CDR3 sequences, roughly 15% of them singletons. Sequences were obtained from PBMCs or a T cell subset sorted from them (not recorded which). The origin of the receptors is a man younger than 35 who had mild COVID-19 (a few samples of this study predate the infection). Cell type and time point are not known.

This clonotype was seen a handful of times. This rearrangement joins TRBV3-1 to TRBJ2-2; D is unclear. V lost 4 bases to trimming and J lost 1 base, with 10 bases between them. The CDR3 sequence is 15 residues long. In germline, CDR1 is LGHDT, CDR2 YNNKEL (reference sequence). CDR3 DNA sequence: TGTGCCAGCAGCCTCTGGCATGGGAACACCGGGGAGCTGTTTTTT. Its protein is CASSLWHGNTGELFF.

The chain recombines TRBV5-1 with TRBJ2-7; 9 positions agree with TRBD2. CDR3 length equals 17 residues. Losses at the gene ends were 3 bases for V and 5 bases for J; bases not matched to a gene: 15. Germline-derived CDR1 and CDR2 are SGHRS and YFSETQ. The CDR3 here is CASSWTARVSGGDEQYF. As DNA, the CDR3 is TGCGCCAGCAGCTGGACCGCTCGGGTTAGCGGGGGCGACGAGCAGTACTTC.

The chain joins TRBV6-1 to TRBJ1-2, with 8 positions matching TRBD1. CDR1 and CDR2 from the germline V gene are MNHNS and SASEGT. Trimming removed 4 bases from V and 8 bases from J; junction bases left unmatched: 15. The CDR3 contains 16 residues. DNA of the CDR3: TGTGCCAGCAGTGCCAGAACCGGACAGGGAGATTACGGCTACACCTTC. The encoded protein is CASSARTGQGDYGYTF.

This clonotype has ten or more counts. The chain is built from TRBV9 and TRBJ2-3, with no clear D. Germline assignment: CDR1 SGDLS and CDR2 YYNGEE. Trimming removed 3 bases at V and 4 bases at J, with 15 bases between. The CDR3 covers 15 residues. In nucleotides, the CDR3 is TGTGCCAGCAGCGCAAATCACCGGGCCTCAGATACGCAGTATTTT. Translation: CASSANHRASDTQYF.

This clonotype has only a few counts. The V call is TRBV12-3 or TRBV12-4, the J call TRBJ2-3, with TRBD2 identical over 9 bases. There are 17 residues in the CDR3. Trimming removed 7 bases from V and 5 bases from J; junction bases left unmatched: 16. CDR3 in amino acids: CASNSRGAGGPGDTQYF. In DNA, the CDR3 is TGTGCCAGCAATTCCCGGGGGGCGGGGGGGCCCGGAGATACGCAGTATTTT.

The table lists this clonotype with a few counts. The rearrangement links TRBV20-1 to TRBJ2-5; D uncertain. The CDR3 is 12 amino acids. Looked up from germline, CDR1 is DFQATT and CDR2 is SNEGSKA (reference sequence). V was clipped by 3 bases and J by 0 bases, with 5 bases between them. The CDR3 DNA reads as TGCAGTGCTAGCGAGAACCAAGAGACCCAGTACTTC. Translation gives CSASENQETQYF.

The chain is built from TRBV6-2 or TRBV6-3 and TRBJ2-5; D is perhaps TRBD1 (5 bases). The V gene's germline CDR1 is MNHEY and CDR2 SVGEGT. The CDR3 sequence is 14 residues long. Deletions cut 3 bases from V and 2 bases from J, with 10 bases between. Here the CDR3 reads CASSYSTAQETQYF. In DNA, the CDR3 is TGTGCCAGCAGTTATTCGACAGCTCAAGAGACCCAGTACTTC.

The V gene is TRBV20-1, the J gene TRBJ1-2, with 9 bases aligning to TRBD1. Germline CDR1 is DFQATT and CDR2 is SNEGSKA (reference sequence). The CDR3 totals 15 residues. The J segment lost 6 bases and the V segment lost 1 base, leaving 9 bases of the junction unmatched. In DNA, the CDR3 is TGCAGTGCTAGAGCTATGGACAGGGGCTCGAATGGCTACACCTTC. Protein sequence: CSARAMDRGSNGYTF.

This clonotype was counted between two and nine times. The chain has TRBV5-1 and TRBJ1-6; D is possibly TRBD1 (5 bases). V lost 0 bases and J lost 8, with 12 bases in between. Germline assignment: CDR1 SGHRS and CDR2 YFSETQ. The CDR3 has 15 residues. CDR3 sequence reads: CASSLAGAGYSPLHF. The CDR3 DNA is TGCGCCAGCAGCTTGGCCGGGGCAGGGTATTCACCCCTCCACTTT.

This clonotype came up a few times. CDR3 sequence (DNA): TGTGCCAGCAGCGTAGTAGGCGGGGGGACCGGGGAGCTGTTTTTT. Its protein product is CASSVVGGGTGELFF. This chain uses TRBV9 with TRBJ2-2; 8 bases map to TRBD2. Germline lookup yields CDR1 SGDLS and CDR2 YYNGEE. The CDR3 has 15 amino acids. V shed 0 bases and J 5 bases; nucleotides not matched to a gene: 3.

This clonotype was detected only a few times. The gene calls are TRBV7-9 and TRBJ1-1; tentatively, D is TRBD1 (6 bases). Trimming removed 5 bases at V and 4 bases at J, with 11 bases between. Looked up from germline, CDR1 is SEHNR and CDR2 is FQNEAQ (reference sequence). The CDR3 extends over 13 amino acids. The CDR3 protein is CASSNRVSTEAFF. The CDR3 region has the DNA TGTGCCAGCAGCAACAGGGTGAGCACTGAAGCTTTCTTT.

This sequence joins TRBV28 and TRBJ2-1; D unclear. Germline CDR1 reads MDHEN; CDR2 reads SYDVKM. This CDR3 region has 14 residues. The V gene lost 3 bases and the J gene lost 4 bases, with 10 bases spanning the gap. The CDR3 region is CASSLPASYNEQFF. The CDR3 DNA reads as TGTGCCAGCAGTTTGCCAGCCAGTTACAATGAGCAGTTCTTC.

The DNA for the CDR3 is TGTGCCGGCACAGTAAACACCATATATTTT. Encoded protein: CAGTVNTIYF. This chain joins TRBV12-3 or TRBV12-4 and TRBJ1-3; D call uncertain. The CDR3 spans 10 residues. V was clipped by 11 bases and J by 6 bases, with 8 bases between them.

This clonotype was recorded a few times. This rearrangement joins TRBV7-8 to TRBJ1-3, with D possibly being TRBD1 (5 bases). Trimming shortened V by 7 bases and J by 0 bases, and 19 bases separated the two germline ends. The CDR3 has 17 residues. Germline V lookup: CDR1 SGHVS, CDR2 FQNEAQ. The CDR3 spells CASTLTGLGFSGNTIYF. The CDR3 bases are TGTGCCAGCACCCTTACAGGCCTAGGATTCTCTGGAAACACCATATATTTT.

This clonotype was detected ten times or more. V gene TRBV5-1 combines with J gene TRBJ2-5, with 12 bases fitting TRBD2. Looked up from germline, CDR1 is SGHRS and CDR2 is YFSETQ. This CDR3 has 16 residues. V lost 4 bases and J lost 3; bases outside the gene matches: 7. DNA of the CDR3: TGCGCCAGCAGCCCGGAGGCTAGCGGGGGGGAAGAGACCCAGTACTTC. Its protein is CASSPEASGGEETQYF. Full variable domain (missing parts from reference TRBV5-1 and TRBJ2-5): KAGVTQTPRYLIKTRGQQVTLSCSPISGHRSVSWYQQTPGQGLQFLFEYFSETQRNKGNFPGRFSGRQFSNSRSEMNVSTLELGDSALYLCASSPEASGGEETQYFGPGTRLLVL.

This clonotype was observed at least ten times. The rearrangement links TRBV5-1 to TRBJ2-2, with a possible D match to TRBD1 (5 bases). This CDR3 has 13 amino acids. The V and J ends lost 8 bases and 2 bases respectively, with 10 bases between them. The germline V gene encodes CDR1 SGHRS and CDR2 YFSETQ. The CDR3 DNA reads TGCGCCAGTGCTGACAGCAACACCGGGGAGCTGTTTTTT. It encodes CASADSNTGELFF.

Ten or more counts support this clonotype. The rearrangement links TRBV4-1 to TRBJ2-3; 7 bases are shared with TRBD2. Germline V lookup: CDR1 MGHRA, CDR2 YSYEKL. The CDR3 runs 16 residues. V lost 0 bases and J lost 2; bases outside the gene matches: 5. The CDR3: CASSQETSPNTDTQYF. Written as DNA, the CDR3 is TGCGCCAGCAGCCAAGAGACTAGCCCTAACACAGATACGCAGTATTTT.

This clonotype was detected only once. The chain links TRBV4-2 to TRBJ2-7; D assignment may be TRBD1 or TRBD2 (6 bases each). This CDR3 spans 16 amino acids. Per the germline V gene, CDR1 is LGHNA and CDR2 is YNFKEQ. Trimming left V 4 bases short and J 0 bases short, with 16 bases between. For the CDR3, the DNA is TGTGCCAGCAGCCTCGAAGGAGGGACACCCTCCTACGAGCAGTACTTC. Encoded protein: CASSLEGGTPSYEQYF.

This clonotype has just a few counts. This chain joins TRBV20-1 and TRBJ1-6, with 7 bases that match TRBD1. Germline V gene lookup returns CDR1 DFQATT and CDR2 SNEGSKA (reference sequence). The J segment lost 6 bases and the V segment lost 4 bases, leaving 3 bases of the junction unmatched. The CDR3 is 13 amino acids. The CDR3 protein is CSATGTVNSPLHF. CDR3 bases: TGCAGTGCTACCGGGACAGTTAATTCACCCCTCCACTTT.

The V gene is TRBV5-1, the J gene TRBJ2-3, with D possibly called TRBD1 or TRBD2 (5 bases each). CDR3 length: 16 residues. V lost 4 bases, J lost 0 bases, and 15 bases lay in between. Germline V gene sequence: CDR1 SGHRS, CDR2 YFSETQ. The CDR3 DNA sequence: TGCGCCAGCAGCGGGGGACGGGCCGAAAGCACAGATACGCAGTATTTT. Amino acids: CASSGGRAESTDTQYF.

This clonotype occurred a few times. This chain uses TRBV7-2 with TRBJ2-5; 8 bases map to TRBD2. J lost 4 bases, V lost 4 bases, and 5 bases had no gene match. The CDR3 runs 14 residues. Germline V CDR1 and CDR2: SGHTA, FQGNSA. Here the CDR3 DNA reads TGTGCCAGCAGCTCCGGGGGGGGCCTAGAGACCCAGTACTTC. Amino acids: CASSSGGGLETQYF.

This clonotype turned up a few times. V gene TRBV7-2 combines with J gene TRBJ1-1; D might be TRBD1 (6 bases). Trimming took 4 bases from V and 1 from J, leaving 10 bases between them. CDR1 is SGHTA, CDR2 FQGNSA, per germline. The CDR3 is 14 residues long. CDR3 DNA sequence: TGTGCCAGCAGCTGGACAGTGAGGAACACTGAAGCTTTCTTT. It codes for CASSWTVRNTEAFF.

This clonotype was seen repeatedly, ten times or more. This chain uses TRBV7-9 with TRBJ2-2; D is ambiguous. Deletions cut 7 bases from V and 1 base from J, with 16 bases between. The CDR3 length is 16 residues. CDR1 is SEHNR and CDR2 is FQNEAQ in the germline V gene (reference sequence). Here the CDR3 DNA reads TGTGCCAGCACCCCGCGTAGGCAGAAGAACACCGGGGAGCTGTTTTTT. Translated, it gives CASTPRRQKNTGELFF.